Shown below are 12 T cell receptor beta chains from a single sample sequenced in a study of T cells in women clearing cervical HPV infection. The data were produced by immunoSEQ multiplex PCR, yet TCRdb's version contains in-frame clones alone and is incomplete. The sample data list about 26,000 clones. Sequenced material: blood buffy coat. The receptor set was obtained from a woman aged 18 to 69 with a cervical HPV16 infection that either progressed to CIN3+ or cleared (not recorded which).

Of note for this clone: Read data end 3 residues before the CDR3 end; the end is taken from the germline J gene. The V gene is TRBV20-1, the J gene TRBJ1-5, with D unclear. CDR3 length: 15 residues. Trimming pared 0 bases from V and 5 bases from J, leaving 14 bases between. Germline values: CDR1 DFQATT, CDR2 SNEGSKA (reference sequence). Partial CDR3 DNA: TGCAGTGCTAGAGATTCTCAGGCCCGGCATCAGCCC. It translates to CSARDSQARHQP. The full CDR3 protein reads CSARDSQARHQPQHF.

A remark on this clone: The CDR3 end lies 3 residues beyond the end of the read and is filled in from the germline J gene. Additional DNA sequences in this sample encode the identical CDR3. The chain recombines TRBV7-8 with TRBJ2-3, with D hard to call. Looked up from germline, CDR1 is SGHVS and CDR2 is FQNEAQ. The CDR3 has 12 amino acids. V was clipped by 2 bases and J by 5 bases, with 5 bases between them. CDR3 DNA, as far as it was read: TGTGCCAGCAGCTTATCCCGAGATACG. This codes for CASSLSRDT. Given in full, the CDR3 is CASSLSRDTQYF.

In the case of this clone: The sequenced fragment ends 3 residues before the CDR3 boundary, so the rest is inferred from the germline J gene. The chain uses TRBV29-1 and TRBJ2-3; 9 bases align to TRBD2. The germline gives CDR1 SQVTM, CDR2 ANQGSEA. CDR3 size: 14 residues. The V and J ends lost 4 bases and 1 base, in that order; junction bases with no gene match: 3. This chain's CDR3 is CSVGAGGGTDTQYF. CDR3 DNA (partial): TGCAGCGTTGGAGCGGGGGGAGGCACAGATACG.

Note on this clone: The sequence runs out 3 residues before the end of the CDR3; the remainder is reconstructed from the germline J gene. This chain uses TRBV2 with TRBJ2-5, with TRBD2 identical over 8 bases. CDR1 and CDR2 from the germline V gene are SNHLY and FYNNEI. The CDR3 extends over 15 amino acids. V shed 3 bases and J 4 bases; nucleotides not matched to a gene: 7. CDR3 region: CASSDSGGLAETQYF. The part of the CDR3 DNA that was read is TGTGCCAGCAGTGACAGCGGGGGATTGGCAGAGACC.

On this clone itself: Read coverage stops 3 residues before the CDR3 terminus; the germline J gene supplies the remainder. The chain has TRBV30 and TRBJ2-3; unclear D gene. The ends were cut back, 5 bases at V and 0 bases at J, with 9 bases in the middle. The CDR3 is made up of 13 amino acids. Per the germline V gene, CDR1 is GTSNPN and CDR2 is SVGIG (reference sequence). This CDR3 reads CAWVQTSTDTQYF. The sequenced CDR3 bases are TGTGCCTGGGTGCAAACTAGCACAGATACG.

As to this clone: The CDR3 end lies 3 residues beyond the end of the read and is filled in from the germline J gene. The chain has TRBV6-2 or TRBV6-3 and TRBJ2-7; 7 bases map to TRBD2. Per germline, CDR1 MNHEY and CDR2 SVGEGT. The CDR3 is made up of 14 amino acids. V shed 4 bases and J 3 bases; nucleotides not matched to a gene: 6. The chain's CDR3 is CASSFPTSSYEQYF. The sequenced part of the CDR3 DNA is TGTGCCAGCAGTTTCCCGACTAGCAGCTACGAG.

CDR3 amino acids: CASRHSGRGKDTQYF. CDR3 DNA, as far as it was read: TGTGCCAGCAGACATAGCGGGAGGGGGAAAGATACG. The V and J genes are TRBV3-1 (or the pseudogene TRBV3-2) and TRBJ2-3; 11 bases fit TRBD2. The read terminates 3 residues before the CDR3 end, so the remaining end is supplied by the germline J gene. The CDR3 is 15 residues long. CDR1 is LGHDT and CDR2 is YNNKEL in the germline V gene (reference sequence). V gave up 6 bases and J gave up 5 bases; unmatched junction bases: 7.

In the case of this clone: With the read ending 3 residues before the CDR3 end, the germline J gene is used to fill in that end. J is TRBJ1-2 and V is TRBV29-1; D unresolved. V lost 6 bases, J lost 7 bases, and 18 bases lay in between. CDR3 length: 13 amino acids. Germline assignment: CDR1 SQVTM and CDR2 ANQGSEA. The sequenced part of the CDR3 DNA is TGCAGCGTCGAGGTCGGGGTGCGTGGTGGC. This encodes CSVEVGVRGG. The CDR3 in its entirety is CSVEVGVRGGYTF.

Comment on this clone: The read halts 3 residues ahead of the CDR3 end, with the missing end drawn from the germline J gene. The chain employs TRBV20-1 and TRBJ2-3, with a possible D match to TRBD2 (5 bases). Germline V gene data show CDR1 as DFQATT and CDR2 as SNEGSKA (reference sequence). CDR3 length: 15 residues. This CDR3 is CSARGVFGVGETQYF. The covered CDR3 bases are TGCAGTGCTAGAGGGGTGTTTGGCGTCGGGGAGACG.

In regard to this clone: The read ends 3 residues early relative to the CDR3; the germline J gene fills the gap. The J gene is TRBJ2-5, the V gene TRBV30, with 8 bases lining up with TRBD1. The CDR3 has 14 residues. V shed 1 base, J shed 1 base, and the junction held 2 bases outside the gene matches. From germline, CDR1 is GTSNPN and CDR2 SVGIG (reference sequence). This CDR3 reads CAWSATGAQETQYF. Incomplete CDR3 DNA: TGTGCCTGGAGTGCGACAGGGGCCCAAGAGACC.

A remark on this clone: The read comes to an end 3 residues before the CDR3 does, leaving the germline J gene to fill in the end. The chain uses TRBV7-2 and TRBJ1-1; D call uncertain. V was trimmed by 5 bases and J by 3 bases, leaving 10 bases between them. The CDR3 length is 13 residues. CDR1 is SGHTA and CDR2 is FQGNSA in the germline V gene. The CDR3 loop reads CASSQRRDTEAFF. The DNA read from the CDR3 is TGTGCCAGCAGCCAGAGGCGGGACACTGAA.

Turning to this clone: The CDR3 end lies 3 residues beyond the end of the read and is filled in from the germline J gene. The gene calls are TRBV18 and TRBJ2-7; 8 nucleotides line up with TRBD1. Germline V gene lookup returns CDR1 KGHSH and CDR2 LQKENI. V shed 4 bases, J shed 2 bases, and the junction held 10 bases outside the gene matches. The CDR3 contains 16 residues. The CDR3 loop is CASSRNGQGTAYEQYF. The sequenced part of the CDR3 DNA is TGTGCCAGCTCACGAAACGGACAGGGAACGGCCTACGAG.